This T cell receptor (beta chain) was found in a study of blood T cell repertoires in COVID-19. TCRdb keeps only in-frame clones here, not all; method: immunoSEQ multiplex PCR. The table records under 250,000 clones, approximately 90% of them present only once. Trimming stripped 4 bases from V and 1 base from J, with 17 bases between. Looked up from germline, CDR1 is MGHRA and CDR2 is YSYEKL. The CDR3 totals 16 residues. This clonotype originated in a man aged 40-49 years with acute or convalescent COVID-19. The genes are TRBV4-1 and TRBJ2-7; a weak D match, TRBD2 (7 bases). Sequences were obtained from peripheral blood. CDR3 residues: CASSPGAGGMSYEQYF. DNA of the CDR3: TGCGCCAGCAGCCCAGGGGCCGGGGGGATGTCCTACGAGCAGTACTTC.